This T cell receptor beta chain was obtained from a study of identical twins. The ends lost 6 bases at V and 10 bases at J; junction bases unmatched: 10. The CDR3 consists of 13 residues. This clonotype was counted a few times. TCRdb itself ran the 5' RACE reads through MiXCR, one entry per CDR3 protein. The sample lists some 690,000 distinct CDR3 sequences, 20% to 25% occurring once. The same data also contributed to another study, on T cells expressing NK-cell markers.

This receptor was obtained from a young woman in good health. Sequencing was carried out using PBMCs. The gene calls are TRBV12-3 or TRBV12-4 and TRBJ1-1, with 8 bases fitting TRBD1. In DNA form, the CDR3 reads TGTGCCAGCAGGATGACAGGGGCAGGGGGAGCTTTCTTT. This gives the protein CASRMTGAGGAFF.